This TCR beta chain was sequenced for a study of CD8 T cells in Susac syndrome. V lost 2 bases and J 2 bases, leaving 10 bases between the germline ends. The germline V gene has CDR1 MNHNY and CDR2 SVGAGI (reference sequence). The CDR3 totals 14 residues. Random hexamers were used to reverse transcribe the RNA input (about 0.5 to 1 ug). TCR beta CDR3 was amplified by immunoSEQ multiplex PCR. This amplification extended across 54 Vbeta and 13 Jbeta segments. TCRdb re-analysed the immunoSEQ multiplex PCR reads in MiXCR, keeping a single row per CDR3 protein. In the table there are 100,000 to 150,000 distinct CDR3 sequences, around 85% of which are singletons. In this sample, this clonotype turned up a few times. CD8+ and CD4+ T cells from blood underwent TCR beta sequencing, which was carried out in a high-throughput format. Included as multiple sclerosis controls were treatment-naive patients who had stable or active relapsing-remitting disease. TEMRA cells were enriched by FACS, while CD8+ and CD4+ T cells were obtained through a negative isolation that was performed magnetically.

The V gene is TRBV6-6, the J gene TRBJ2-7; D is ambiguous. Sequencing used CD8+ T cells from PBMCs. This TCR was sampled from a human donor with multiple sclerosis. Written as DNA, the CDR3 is TGTGCCAGCAGTTACGCTGATATCACCTACGAGCAGTACTTC. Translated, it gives CASSYADITYEQYF.